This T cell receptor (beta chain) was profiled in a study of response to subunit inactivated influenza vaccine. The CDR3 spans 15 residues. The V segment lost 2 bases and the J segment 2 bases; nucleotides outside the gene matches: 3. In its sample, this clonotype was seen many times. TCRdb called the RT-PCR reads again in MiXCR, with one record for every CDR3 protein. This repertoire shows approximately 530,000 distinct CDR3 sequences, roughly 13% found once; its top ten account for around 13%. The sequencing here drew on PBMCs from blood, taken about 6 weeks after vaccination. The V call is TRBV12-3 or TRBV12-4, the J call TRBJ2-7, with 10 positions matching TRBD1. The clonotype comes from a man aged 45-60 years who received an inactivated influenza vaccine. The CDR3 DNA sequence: TGTGCCAGCAGTTTACTTGGGACAGGGGCCTACGAGCAGTACTTC. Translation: CASSLLGTGAYEQYF.